These 3 T cell receptor beta chains originate from one sample sequenced in a study of T-cell memory formation after mild COVID-19. TCRdb ran MiXCR on the 5' RACE reads and lists one entry per CDR3 protein. Of 450,000 or so distinct CDR3 sequences in the sample, roughly 25% were seen once. Input material: PBMCs or a T cell subset sorted from them (not recorded which). The receptors come from an adult woman who had mild COVID-19 (a few samples of this study predate the infection). Cell type and time point are not known.

This chain joins TRBV9 and TRBJ2-2, with D possibly being TRBD2 (5 bases). This CDR3 region has 17 residues. The germline CDR1 and CDR2 sequences are SGDLS and YYNGEE. V was cut by 0 bases and J by 4 bases, with 16 bases left in between. The CDR3: CASSVDSRAGLTGELFF. The DNA for the CDR3 is TGTGCCAGCAGCGTAGACTCCCGGGCGGGTCTCACCGGGGAGCTGTTTTTT.

This chain links TRBV24-1 with TRBJ1-2; 8 bases agree with TRBD1. Looked up from germline, CDR1 is KGHDR and CDR2 is SFDVKD. The CDR3 totals 16 residues. V shed 0 bases, J shed 2 bases, and the junction held 4 bases outside the gene matches. The CDR3 protein is CATSDLRAGGNYGYTF. The CDR3 nucleotides are TGTGCCACCAGTGATTTGCGCGCAGGGGGCAACTATGGCTACACCTTC.

The chain joins TRBV13 to TRBJ2-7, with 7 nucleotides matching TRBD2. The V and J ends lost 2 bases and 3 bases, in that order; junction bases with no gene match: 4. Germline CDR1 and CDR2: PRHDT and FYEKMQ (reference sequence). The CDR3 totals 14 residues. The CDR3 protein is CASSLIASGYEQYF. CDR3 coding DNA: TGTGCCAGCAGCTTAATCGCTAGCGGCTACGAGCAGTACTTC.